This T cell receptor (beta chain) was obtained from a study of T cells in Graves' hyperthyroidism and ophthalmopathy. About the study: It was at initial diagnosis, before any treatment, that peripheral blood was collected. Study results and limitations: In blood, most of the thyroid clonotypes expanded above 0.001 were also present.

Per germline, CDR1 LGHDT and CDR2 YNNKEL (reference sequence). The CDR3 consists of 13 residues. V lost 7 bases to trimming and J lost 6 bases, with 13 bases between them. This clonotype was counted ten times or more. What it binds is not known. TCR beta CDR3 regions were amplified from RNA transcripts. First-round RT-PCR of the TCR CDR3 relied on the HTBI primer set. TCRdb processed the multiplex PCR reads anew with MiXCR; each CDR3 protein has one entry. The sample lists around 760,000 distinct CDR3 sequences, around a third occurring once. The sample consisted of blood. The rearrangement uses TRBV3-1 and TRBJ1-5; D is unclear. The TCR originated in a woman aged 40-49 years with Graves' hyperthyroidism. The CDR3, as DNA: TGTGCCAGCATAAACACAGACGGTCAGCCCCAGCATTTT. Its protein is CASINTDGQPQHF.